The 4 T cell receptor beta chains reported below all come from one sample, sequenced in a study of cytomegalovirus exposure and HLA in healthy donors. The PCR employed 60 Vbeta primers together with 13 Jbeta primers. Generated by immunoSEQ multiplex PCR, the TCRdb table keeps only in-frame clones and is missing some. The sample lists under 100,000 clones, less than 80% occurring once. The sequencing sample was made of PBMCs. The source of these receptors is a man aged 25-45 years in good health and CMV-seronegative.

The genes are TRBV6-5 and TRBJ2-1, with 10 bases fitting TRBD2. The V gene end was trimmed by 6 bases and the J gene end by 2 bases; junction bases not matched to a gene: 4. The CDR3 totals 15 residues. CDR1 is MNHEY, CDR2 SVGAGI, per germline. The DNA of the CDR3 is TGTGCCAGCAGCGTACTAGCGGGAACCTACAATGAGCAGTTCTTC. Translated, it gives CASSVLAGTYNEQFF.

The V call is TRBV30, the J call TRBJ1-2; 7 positions agree with TRBD1. Trimming at V came to 2 bases and at J to 1 base, leaving 7 bases not matched to a gene. This CDR3 spans 15 amino acids. Germline values: CDR1 GTSNPN, CDR2 SVGIG (reference sequence). CDR3 nucleotides: TGTGCCTGGAGTAAGTGGGACAGTCTTAACTATGGCTACACCTTC. Protein sequence: CAWSKWDSLNYGYTF.

This clone is a singleton in its sample. This chain joins TRBV7-6 and TRBJ2-3, with 7 bases that match TRBD2. Germline V gene data show CDR1 as SGHVS and CDR2 as FNYEAQ. The V gene end was trimmed by 5 bases and the J gene end by 5 bases; junction bases not matched to a gene: 10. This CDR3 contains 15 residues. In DNA form, the CDR3 reads TGTGCCAGCAGCCGTAGCGGGCCCTGGGTAGATACGCAGTATTTT. Residues: CASSRSGPWVDTQYF.

This rearrangement joins TRBV7-2 to TRBJ1-1, with TRBD1 matching 11 bases. V was pared by 5 bases and J by 10 bases, with 9 bases of the junction left unmatched. CDR1 SGHTA and CDR2 FQGNSA come from the germline V gene. This CDR3 comprises 14 residues. This CDR3 reads CASSLQGQGARAFF. CDR3 bases: TGTGCCAGCAGCCTACAAGGACAGGGGGCGCGAGCTTTCTTT.